Detailed here is one TCR beta chain. The antigen is not known. This sample was taken from a study of shared clonotypes between healthy human individuals. Study in general: Each donor's CD8 memory used one plate, CD8 naive two, each CD4 subset three.

Study-wide findings and caveats: Around 5% of naive CD4 clonotypes were common to a handful of donors.

Data came from immunoSEQ multiplex PCR; TCRdb stores just in-frame clones and leaves some out. The table lists about 1 million clones, 70% to 80% of them singletons. Germline V gene data show CDR1 as KGHSH and CDR2 as LQKENI. V lost 0 bases to trimming and J lost 1 base, with 9 bases between them. This CDR3 contains 15 residues. The V call is TRBV18, the J call TRBJ1-1, with no clear D. Material: memory CD4+ T cells sorted from blood. The subset is: CD45RA-negative fraction. This TCR was recovered from a man between 18 and 35 years old in good health. The CDR3 bases are TGTGCCAGCTCACCACCCGGGATATCGAACACTGAAGCTTTCTTT. It specifies CASSPPGISNTEAFF.